This TCR beta chain was captured by sequencing in a study of regulatory T cells in long-lasting Graves disease. Study-level information: The term persistent Graves' disease signified upward of 5 years on antithyroid drugs with positive TSH receptor antibodies.

This clonotype has just a few counts. Its matching antigen is unknown. V was clipped by 1 base and J by 3 bases, with 14 bases between them. The germline V gene encodes CDR1 SGHRS and CDR2 YFSETQ. The CDR3 has 15 residues. Study outcomes and limitations: Shared public clonotypes totalled around 2,900 in persistent patients, compared with approximately 970 in new patients.

CDR3 regions were amplified by Arm-PCR using iRepertoire HTBI primers to build TCR beta libraries. MiXCR, run by TCRdb on the multiplex PCR reads, gives a single entry per CDR3 protein. The table has 360,000 or so distinct CDR3 sequences, 20% to 25% seen once. Time point indicated: persistent/refractory GD, antithyroid drugs over 5 years with positive TRAb. Isolated PBMC RNA provided the starting material for the TCR library. Patients with Graves' disease were diagnosed by American Thyroid Association guidelines. The sample here was peripheral blood mononuclear cells (PBMCs), taken when the disease was refractory, from a patient treated with antithyroid drugs. The gene calls are TRBV5-1 and TRBJ2-7; possible D gene TRBD2, 7 bases. The clonotype originates from a woman in her thirties or forties with Graves disease. The CDR3 is CASSLTAGADYEQYF. Here the CDR3 DNA reads TGCGCCAGCAGCTTGACTGCGGGGGCGGACTACGAGCAGTACTTC.